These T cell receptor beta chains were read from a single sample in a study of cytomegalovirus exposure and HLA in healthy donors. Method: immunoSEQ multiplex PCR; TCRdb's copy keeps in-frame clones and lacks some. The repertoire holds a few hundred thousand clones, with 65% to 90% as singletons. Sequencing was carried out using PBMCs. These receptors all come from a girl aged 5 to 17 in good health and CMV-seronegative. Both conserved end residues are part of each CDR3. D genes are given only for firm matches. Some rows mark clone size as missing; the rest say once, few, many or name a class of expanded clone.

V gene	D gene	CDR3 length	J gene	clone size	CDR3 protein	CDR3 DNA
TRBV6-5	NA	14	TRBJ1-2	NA	CASSYQIDRRGYTF	TGTGCCAGCAGTTATCAGATAGACAGGAGGGGCTACACCTTC
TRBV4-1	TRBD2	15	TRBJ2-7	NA	CASSQIAGGSYEQYF	TGCGCCAGCAGCCAAATAGCGGGAGGTTCCTACGAGCAGTACTTC
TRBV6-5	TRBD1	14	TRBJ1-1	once	CASSWDRSNTEAFF	TGTGCCAGCAGTTGGGACAGATCGAACACTGAAGCTTTCTTT
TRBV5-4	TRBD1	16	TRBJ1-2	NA	CASSLGGTGGADGYTF	TGTGCCAGCAGCTTGGGGGGGACAGGGGGCGCCGATGGCTACACCTTC
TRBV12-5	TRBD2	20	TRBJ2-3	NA	CASGYSAELAGGPSADTQYF	TGTGCTAGTGGTTATTCCGCGGAGTTAGCGGGAGGCCCGTCCGCAGATACGCAGTATTTT
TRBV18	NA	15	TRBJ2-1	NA	CASSSRQHSYNEQFF	TGTGCCAGCTCGAGCAGGCAGCATTCCTACAATGAGCAGTTCTTC
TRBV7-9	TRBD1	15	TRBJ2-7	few	CASSFETGELYEQYF	TGTGCCAGCAGCTTTGAAACAGGGGAATTGTACGAGCAGTACTTC
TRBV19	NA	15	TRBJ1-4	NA	CASSDSRGSNEKLFF	TGTGCCAGTAGCGACTCGAGGGGGTCGAATGAAAAACTGTTTTTT
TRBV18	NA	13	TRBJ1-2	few	CASSPVGDYGYTF	TGTGCCAGCTCACCCGTTGGAGACTATGGCTACACCTTC
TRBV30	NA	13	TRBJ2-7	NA	CASTDGGSYEQYF	TGTGCCTCCACGGACGGAGGATCCTACGAGCAGTACTTC
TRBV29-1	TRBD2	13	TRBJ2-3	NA	CSVEGLAGYTQYF	TGCAGCGTCGAGGGACTAGCGGGATATACGCAGTATTTT
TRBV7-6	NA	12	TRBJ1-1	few	CASSLETGEAFF	TGTGCCAGCAGCTTAGAAACAGGGGAAGCTTTCTTT
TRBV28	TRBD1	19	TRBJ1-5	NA	CASSFPRGRTGYSNQPQHF	TGTGCCAGCAGTTTTCCAAGAGGCAGGACAGGCTATAGCAATCAGCCCCAGCATTTT
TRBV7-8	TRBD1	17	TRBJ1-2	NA	CASSLGDRGVLDYGYTF	TGTGCCAGCAGCTTAGGGGACAGGGGAGTGCTAGACTATGGCTACACCTTC
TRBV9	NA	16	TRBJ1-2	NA	CASSVGDSGSGYGYTF	TGTGCCAGCAGCGTCGGGGACTCGGGGTCGGGTTATGGCTACACCTTC
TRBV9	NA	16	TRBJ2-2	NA	CASSVVVTGSTGELFF	TGTGCCAGCAGCGTAGTTGTGACAGGCTCTACCGGGGAGCTGTTTTTT
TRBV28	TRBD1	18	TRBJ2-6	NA	CASSHARDRGTGANVLTF	TGTGCCAGCAGCCACGCAAGGGACAGGGGAACCGGGGCCAACGTCCTGACTTTC
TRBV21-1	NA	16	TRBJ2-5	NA	CASSNLTGEGQETQYF	TGTGCCAGCAGCAACCTGACAGGGGAGGGACAAGAGACCCAGTACTTC
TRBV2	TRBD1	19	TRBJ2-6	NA	CASSDNPGQGRSGANVLTF	TGTGCCAGCAGTGACAACCCGGGACAGGGGCGCTCTGGGGCCAACGTCCTGACTTTC
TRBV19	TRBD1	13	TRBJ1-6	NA	CASGQGYNSPLHF	TGTGCCAGCGGACAGGGTTATAATTCACCCCTCCACTTT
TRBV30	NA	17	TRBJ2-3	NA	CAWHFGGDSRRTDTQYF	TGTGCCTGGCATTTCGGCGGGGACTCGAGACGCACAGATACGCAGTATTTT
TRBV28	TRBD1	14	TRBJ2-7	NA	CASSFRDRGYEQYF	TGTGCCAGCAGTTTCCGGGACAGGGGGTACGAGCAGTACTTC
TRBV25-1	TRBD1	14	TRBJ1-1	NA	CASARQGANTEAFF	TGTGCCAGCGCCAGACAGGGGGCGAACACTGAAGCTTTCTTT
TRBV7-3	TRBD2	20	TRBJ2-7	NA	CASSLTSHPRTNGRAYEQYF	TGTGCCAGCAGCTTAACCTCGCACCCCCGGACGAACGGGAGGGCCTACGAGCAGTACTTC
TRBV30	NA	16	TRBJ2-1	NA	CAWRVGGDSSYNEQFF	TGTGCCTGGAGAGTAGGAGGGGACAGCTCCTACAATGAGCAGTTCTTC
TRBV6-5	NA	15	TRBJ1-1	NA	CASSYSNFQGAGAFF	TGTGCCAGCAGTTACTCAAATTTCCAGGGTGCTGGGGCTTTCTTT
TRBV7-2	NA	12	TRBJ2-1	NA	CASSYEVGEQFF	TGTGCCAGCAGCTATGAGGTTGGTGAGCAGTTCTTC
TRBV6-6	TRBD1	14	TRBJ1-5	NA	CASSWDRVSQPQHF	TGTGCCAGCAGTTGGGACAGGGTAAGTCAGCCCCAGCATTTT
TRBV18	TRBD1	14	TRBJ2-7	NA	CASSPGTAGYEQYF	TGTGCCAGCTCACCCGGGACAGCTGGGTACGAGCAGTACTTC
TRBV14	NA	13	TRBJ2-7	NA	CASSQDSGQLKYF	TGTGCCAGCAGCCAAGATAGTGGGCAGCTTAAGTACTTC
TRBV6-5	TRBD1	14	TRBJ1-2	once	CASSRGTGSYGYTF	TGTGCCAGCAGCCGAGGGACAGGGTCATATGGCTACACCTTC
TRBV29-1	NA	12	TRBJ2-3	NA	CSVERAPDTQYF	TGCAGCGTTGAAAGAGCGCCAGATACGCAGTATTTT
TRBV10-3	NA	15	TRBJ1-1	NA	CAIRDSPSGNTEAFF	TGTGCCATCAGGGACAGCCCTTCGGGGAACACTGAAGCTTTCTTT
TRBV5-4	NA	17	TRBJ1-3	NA	CASSLGNPTFSGNTIYF	TGTGCCAGCAGCTTGGGAAATCCAACATTCTCTGGAAACACCATATATTTT
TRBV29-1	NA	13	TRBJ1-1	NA	CSVEIRGSTEAFF	TGCAGCGTTGAAATCAGGGGTTCCACTGAAGCTTTCTTT
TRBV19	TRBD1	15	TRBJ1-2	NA	CARWGRGTGYLGYTF	TGTGCCAGATGGGGAAGGGGGACAGGGTATCTTGGCTACACCTTC
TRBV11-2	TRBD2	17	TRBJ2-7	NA	CASSFLAGGRRGHEQYF	TGTGCCAGCAGCTTCCTAGCGGGGGGGCGGAGAGGACACGAGCAGTACTTC
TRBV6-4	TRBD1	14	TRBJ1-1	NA	CASSPGGTETEAFF	TGTGCCAGCAGCCCAGGGGGGACGGAGACTGAAGCTTTCTTT
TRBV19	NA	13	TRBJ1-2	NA	CATKTPANYGYTF	TGTGCCACTAAAACGCCGGCTAACTATGGCTACACCTTC
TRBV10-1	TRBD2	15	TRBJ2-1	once	CASSAGGKANNEQFF	TGCGCCAGCAGTGCGGGGGGGAAAGCCAACAATGAGCAGTTCTTC
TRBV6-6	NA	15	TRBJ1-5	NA	CASSYLGHGYQPQHF	TGTGCCAGCAGTTACCTCGGACATGGCTATCAGCCCCAGCATTTT
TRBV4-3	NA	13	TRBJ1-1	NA	CASSQARNTEAFF	TGCGCCAGCAGCCAAGCCCGGAACACTGAAGCTTTCTTT
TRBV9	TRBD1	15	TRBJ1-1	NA	CASSTGQGTNTEAFF	TGTGCCAGCAGCACCGGACAGGGAACGAACACTGAAGCTTTCTTT
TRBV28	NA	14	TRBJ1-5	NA	CASSFGTLFQPQHF	TGTGCCAGCAGTTTTGGGACACTATTTCAGCCCCAGCATTTT
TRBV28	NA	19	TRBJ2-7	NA	CASSFRAPPSGVGIGEQYF	TGTGCCAGCAGTTTTCGGGCCCCCCCATCAGGGGTAGGTATCGGCGAGCAGTACTTC
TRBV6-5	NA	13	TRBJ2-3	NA	CASSGVRKHTQYF	TGTGCCAGCAGTGGAGTTAGGAAGCATACGCAGTATTTT
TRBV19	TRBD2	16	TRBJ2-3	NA	CASSIGPSGFTDTQYF	TGTGCCAGTAGTATAGGCCCTAGCGGCTTCACAGATACGCAGTATTTT
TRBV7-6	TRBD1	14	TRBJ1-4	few	CASSLATGSEKLFF	TGTGCCAGCAGCTTAGCGACAGGGAGTGAAAAACTGTTTTTT
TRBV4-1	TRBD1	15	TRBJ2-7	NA	CASSPGQGPSYEQYF	TGCGCCAGCAGCCCCGGACAGGGACCATCCTACGAGCAGTACTTC
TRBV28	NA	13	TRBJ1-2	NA	CASRSADSWGYTF	TGTGCCAGCAGGTCAGCAGACAGTTGGGGCTACACCTTC